Shown below are 18 T cell receptor beta chains from a single sample sequenced in a study of cytomegalovirus exposure and HLA in healthy donors. Repertoires were generated with immunoSEQ multiplex PCR, while TCRdb's copy carries only in-frame clones and drops some. The data hold some 150,000 clones, with 88% observed a single time. The sequencing input was PBMCs. The source of these receptors is a man younger than 30 in good health and CMV-seronegative.

This clone was counted a few times. The CDR3 spells CASGGNTEAFF. In DNA form, the CDR3 reads TGTGCCAGCGGCGGAAACACTGAAGCTTTCTTT. J is TRBJ1-1 and V is TRBV5-4; the D is unclear. Trimming removed 7 bases from V and 2 bases from J, with 6 bases in between. CDR3 length: 11 residues. Germline CDR1 SGHNT, CDR2 YYREEE (reference sequence).

V usage is TRBV5-1 and J usage is TRBJ2-5; TRBD1 matches 7 bases. The CDR3 totals 14 residues. Germline CDR1 and CDR2: SGHRS and YFSETQ. The V gene end was trimmed by 0 bases and the J gene end by 5 bases; junction bases not matched to a gene: 4. CDR3 sequence (DNA): TGCGCCAGCAGCTTGGGGGACAGCCACGAGACCCAGTACTTC. Its protein product is CASSLGDSHETQYF.

Only one count was recorded for this clone. The chain links TRBV19 to TRBJ2-7; TRBD2 aligns across 13 bases. CDR1 and CDR2 from the germline V gene are LNHDA and SQIVND (reference sequence). Trimming removed 6 bases from V and 2 bases from J; junction bases left unmatched: 4. CDR3 length: 15 amino acids. The DNA for the CDR3 is TGTGCCAGTAGCCCCGGACTAGCGGGAGCCTACGAGCAGTACTTC. Translating it yields CASSPGLAGAYEQYF.

The chain employs TRBV10-2 and TRBJ1-6, with a possible D match to TRBD1 (6 bases). Trimming removed 7 bases at V and 8 bases at J, with 27 bases between. The CDR3 is 18 residues long. Per germline, CDR1 WSHSY and CDR2 SAAADI. CDR3 nucleotides: TGCGCCAGCACCAAGAGGACCAACAGGGTGAGTAAGGATTCACCCCTCCACTTT. Translating gives CASTKRTNRVSKDSPLHF.

The chain combines TRBV2 with TRBJ2-3; 16 bases are shared with TRBD2. Germline lookup yields CDR1 SNHLY and CDR2 FYNNEI. This CDR3 has 15 residues. V was pared by 6 bases and J by 4 bases, with 1 base of the junction left unmatched. CDR3 residues: CASRGLAGGPDTQYF. The CDR3 DNA follows: TGTGCCAGCAGGGGACTAGCGGGGGGGCCAGATACGCAGTATTTT.

To note about this clone: The junction departs from the called germline gene at one end, perhaps through a read error. This chain connects TRBV5-1 to TRBJ2-1; 7 bases match TRBD1. The CDR3 is 14 amino acids. Germline CDR1 and CDR2: SGHRS and YFSETQ. In DNA, the CDR3 is TGCGCCAGCAGCTTTGGGACAGCTGTTAGGCCCTCGATCTTC. It encodes CASSFGTAVRPSIF. Full variable domain (rest looked up from reference TRBV5-1 and TRBJ2-1): KAGVTQTPRYLIKTRGQQVTLSCSPISGHRSVSWYQQTPGQGLQFLFEYFSETQRNKGNFPGRFSGRQFSNSRSEMNVSTLELGDSALYLCASSFGTAVRPSIFGPGTRLTVL.

J is TRBJ2-7 and V is TRBV25-1; weak D call: TRBD2 (5 bases). Germline V gene lookup returns CDR1 MGHDK and CDR2 SYGVNS. V dropped 4 bases and J dropped 0 bases, with 13 bases sitting between them. This CDR3 spans 15 amino acids. CDR3 DNA: TGTGCCAGCAGTGGACCGAGAGGGTACTCCTACGAGCAGTACTTC. This translates into CASSGPRGYSYEQYF.

The chain is built from TRBV28 and TRBJ1-2; TRBD1 agrees at 8 bases. The ends lost 4 bases at V and 3 bases at J; junction bases unmatched: 1. Germline CDR1 reads MDHEN; CDR2 reads SYDVKM. The CDR3 runs to 13 residues. DNA for the CDR3: TGTGCCAGCAGTTGGACAGGGTACTATGGCTACACCTTC. Its protein product is CASSWTGYYGYTF.

The J gene is TRBJ2-7, the V gene TRBV27; 7 bases line up with TRBD2. CDR3 size: 15 residues. CDR1 and CDR2 (germline): MNHEY, SMNVEV (reference sequence). The trim removed 5 bases at V and 1 base at J, leaving 8 bases unmatched. CDR3 residues: CASSLSGLSSYEQYF. The DNA for the CDR3 is TGTGCCAGCAGTCTTAGCGGGCTTTCTTCCTACGAGCAGTACTTC.

V gene TRBV13 combines with J gene TRBJ2-7; 9 nucleotides match TRBD1. The CDR3 runs 14 residues. Germline CDR1 PRHDT, CDR2 FYEKMQ (reference sequence). After removal of 2 bases from V and 5 bases from J, the junction contained 4 bases not matched to a gene. CDR3 protein: CASSLRTGENEQYV. The CDR3 region has the DNA TGTGCCAGCAGCTTAAGGACAGGGGAGAACGAGCAGTACGTC.

The V gene is TRBV19, the J gene TRBJ1-5; 7 bases agree with TRBD1. Losses at the gene ends were 6 bases for V and 0 bases for J; bases not matched to a gene: 8. The length of the CDR3 is 16 residues. Germline V CDR1 and CDR2: LNHDA, SQIVND (reference sequence). CDR3 nucleotide sequence: TGTGCCAGTAGAGAACAGGGGCCATATAGCAATCAGCCCCAGCATTTT. This translates into CASREQGPYSNQPQHF.

The chain employs TRBV4-1 and TRBJ2-1, with 9 positions matching TRBD2. The CDR3 contains 18 residues. CDR1 is MGHRA and CDR2 is YSYEKL in the germline V gene. The V gene end was trimmed by 1 base and the J gene end by 4 bases; junction bases not matched to a gene: 11. The CDR3 DNA sequence: TGCGCCAGCAGCCAAGGACGAGGGCTAGCGGGGCTATACAATGAGCAGTTCTTC. Its protein is CASSQGRGLAGLYNEQFF.

This chain uses TRBV30 with TRBJ2-3, with 7 positions matching TRBD1. This CDR3 has 14 amino acids. The germline V gene encodes CDR1 GTSNPN and CDR2 SVGIG (reference sequence). The trim removed 4 bases at V and 2 bases at J, leaving 6 bases unmatched. CDR3 in DNA: TGTGCCTGGAATACAGGGGCTACCACAGATACGCAGTATTTT. It encodes CAWNTGATTDTQYF.

The V gene is TRBV6-6, the J gene TRBJ2-3; D perhaps matches TRBD2 (5 bases). Germline CDR1 reads MNHNY; CDR2 reads SVGAGI (reference sequence). The ends were cut back, 2 bases at V and 4 bases at J, with 13 bases in the middle. CDR3 length: 15 amino acids. CDR3 in DNA: TGTGCCAGCAGTTACGGCGGAGGAGGCGCAGATACGCAGTATTTT. Its translation is CASSYGGGGADTQYF.

The chain is built from TRBV30 and TRBJ2-2; D is unclear. V shed 2 bases and J shed 2 bases, with 6 bases lying between them. CDR1 and CDR2 from the germline V gene are GTSNPN and SVGIG (reference sequence). The CDR3 covers 13 residues. CDR3 residues: CAWSLVNTGELFF. For the CDR3, the DNA is TGTGCCTGGAGTCTAGTTAACACCGGGGAGCTGTTTTTT.

The V call is TRBV29-1, the J call TRBJ2-1; 10 bases align to TRBD2. Per the germline V gene, CDR1 is SQVTM and CDR2 is ANQGSEA. This CDR3 is 14 amino acids long. V was pared by 2 bases and J by 8 bases, with 6 bases of the junction left unmatched. The CDR3 spells CSVEFQREGYEQFF. The CDR3 bases are TGCAGCGTTGAATTCCAGCGGGAGGGCTATGAGCAGTTCTTC.

The chain links TRBV6-4 to TRBJ2-7, with 7 nucleotides matching TRBD2. V was pared by 7 bases and J by 2 bases, with 14 bases of the junction left unmatched. Germline V lookup: CDR1 MRHNA, CDR2 SNTAGT. This CDR3 has 16 amino acids. As DNA, the CDR3 is TGTGCCAGCATTATGGTCTTAAGCGGGGCCGCCTACGAGCAGTACTTC. It codes for CASIMVLSGAAYEQYF.

V gene TRBV11-3 combines with J gene TRBJ2-1; 8 bases fit TRBD2. The CDR3 is made up of 14 amino acids. Germline V gene data show CDR1 as SGHNT and CDR2 as YENEEA. V shed 1 base and J 9 bases; nucleotides not matched to a gene: 5. CDR3 loop: CASSLGGRGAEQFF. CDR3 coding DNA: TGTGCCAGCAGCTTAGGTGGGCGGGGGGCTGAGCAGTTCTTC.